This T cell receptor beta chain was recorded in a study of OX40 agonist ivuxolimab in advanced cancers. Turning to the study itself: Eligibility rules accepted prior anti-PD-1, anti-PD-L1 or anti-CTLA-4 therapy, and 30% to 40% had some. General study points: Several nonresponders also turned out to have low normalized T-cell clonal expansion.

With regard to this clone: Its antigen is not known.

Repertoires were generated with immunoSEQ multiplex PCR, while TCRdb's copy carries only in-frame clones and drops some. The sample contains over 85,000 clones, roughly 80% of which appear only once. CDR1 LGHNA and CDR2 YNFKEQ come from the germline V gene. This CDR3 is 14 amino acids long. After removal of 0 bases from V and 4 bases from J, the junction contained 1 base not matched to a gene. The sequenced sample was CD4+ or CD8+ T cells sorted from blood, obtained in a trial of the OX40 agonist ivuxolimab. V usage is TRBV4-2 and J usage is TRBJ2-3, with 7 bases aligning to TRBD1. The sequence came from an adult with an advanced solid tumor such as melanoma, head and neck, liver or kidney cancer. This chain's CDR3 is CASSQEQGSDTQYF. The CDR3 nucleotides are TGTGCCAGCAGCCAAGAACAGGGGTCAGATACGCAGTATTTT.